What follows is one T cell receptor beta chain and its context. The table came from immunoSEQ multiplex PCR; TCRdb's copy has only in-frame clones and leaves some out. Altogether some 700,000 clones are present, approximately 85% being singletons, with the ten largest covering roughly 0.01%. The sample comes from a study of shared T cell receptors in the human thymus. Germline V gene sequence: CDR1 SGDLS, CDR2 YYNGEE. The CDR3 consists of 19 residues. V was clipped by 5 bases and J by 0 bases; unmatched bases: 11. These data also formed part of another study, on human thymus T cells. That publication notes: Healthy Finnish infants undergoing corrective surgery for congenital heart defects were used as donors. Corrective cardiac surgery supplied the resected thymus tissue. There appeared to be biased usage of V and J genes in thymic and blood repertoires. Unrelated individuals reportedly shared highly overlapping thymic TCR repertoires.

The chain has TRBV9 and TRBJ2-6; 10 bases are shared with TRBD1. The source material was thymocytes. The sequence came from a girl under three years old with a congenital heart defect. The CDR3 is CASSESGQGPTSGANVLTF. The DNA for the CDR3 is TGTGCCAGCAGTGAATCGGGACAGGGGCCTACCTCTGGGGCCAACGTCCTGACTTTC.